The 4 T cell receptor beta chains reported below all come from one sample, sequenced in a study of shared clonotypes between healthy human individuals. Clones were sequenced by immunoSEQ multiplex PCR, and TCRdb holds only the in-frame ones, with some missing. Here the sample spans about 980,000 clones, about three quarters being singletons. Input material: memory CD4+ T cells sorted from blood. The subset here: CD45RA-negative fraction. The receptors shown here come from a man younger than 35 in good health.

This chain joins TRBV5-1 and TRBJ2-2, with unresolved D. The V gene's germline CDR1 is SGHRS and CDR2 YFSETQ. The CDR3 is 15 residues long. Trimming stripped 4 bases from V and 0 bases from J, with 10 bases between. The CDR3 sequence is CASSDPRTNTGELFF. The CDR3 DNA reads TGCGCCAGCAGCGATCCCCGGACGAACACCGGGGAGCTGTTTTTT.

The CDR3 here is CASSPSGVSADTQYF. In DNA form, the CDR3 reads TGTGCCAGCAGTCCTAGCGGAGTCTCGGCAGATACGCAGTATTTT. The chain combines TRBV6-5 with TRBJ2-3; TRBD2 aligns across 7 bases. CDR3 length: 15 residues. The trim removed 5 bases at V and 4 bases at J, leaving 9 bases unmatched. The V gene's germline CDR1 is MNHEY and CDR2 SVGAGI.

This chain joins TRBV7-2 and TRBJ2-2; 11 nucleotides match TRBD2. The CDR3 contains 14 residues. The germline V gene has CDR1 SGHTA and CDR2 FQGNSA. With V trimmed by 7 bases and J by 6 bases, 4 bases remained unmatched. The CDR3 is CASNIAGGPGELFF. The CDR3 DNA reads TGTGCCAGCAACATAGCGGGAGGGCCCGGGGAGCTGTTTTTT. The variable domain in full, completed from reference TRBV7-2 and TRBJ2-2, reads GAGVSQSPSNKVTEKGKDVELRCDPISGHTALYWYRQSLGQGLEFLIYFQGNSAPDKSGLPSDRFSAERTGGSVSTLTIQRTQQEDSAVYLCASNIAGGPGELFFGEGSRLTVL.

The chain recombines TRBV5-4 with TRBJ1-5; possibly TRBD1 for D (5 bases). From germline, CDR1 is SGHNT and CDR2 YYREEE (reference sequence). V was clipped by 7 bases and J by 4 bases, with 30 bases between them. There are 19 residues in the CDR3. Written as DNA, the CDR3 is TGTGCCAGCGGCATAGTACGGTCCGCGGGCAGGGTGTGGAATCAGCCCCAGCATTTT. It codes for CASGIVRSAGRVWNQPQHF.